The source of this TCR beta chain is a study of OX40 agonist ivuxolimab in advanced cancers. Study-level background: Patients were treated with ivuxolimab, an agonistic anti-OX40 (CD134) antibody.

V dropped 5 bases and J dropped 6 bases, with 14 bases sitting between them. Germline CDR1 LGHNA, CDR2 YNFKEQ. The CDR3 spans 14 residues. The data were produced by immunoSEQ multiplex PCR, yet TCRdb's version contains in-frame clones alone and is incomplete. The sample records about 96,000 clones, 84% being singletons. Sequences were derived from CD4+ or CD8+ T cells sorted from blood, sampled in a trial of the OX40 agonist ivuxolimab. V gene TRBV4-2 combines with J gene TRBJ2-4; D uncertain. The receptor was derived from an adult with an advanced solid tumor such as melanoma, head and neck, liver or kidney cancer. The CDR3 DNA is TGTGCCAGCAGCGCGACCCCACTTGGAAACATTCAGTACTTC. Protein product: CASSATPLGNIQYF.